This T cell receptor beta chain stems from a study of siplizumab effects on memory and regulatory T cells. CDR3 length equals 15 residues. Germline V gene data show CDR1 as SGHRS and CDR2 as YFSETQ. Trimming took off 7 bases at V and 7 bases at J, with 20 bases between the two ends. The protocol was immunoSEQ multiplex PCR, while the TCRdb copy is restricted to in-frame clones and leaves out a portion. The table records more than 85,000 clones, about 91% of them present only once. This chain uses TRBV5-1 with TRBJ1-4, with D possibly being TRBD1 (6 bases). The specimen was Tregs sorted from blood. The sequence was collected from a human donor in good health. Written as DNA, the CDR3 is TGCGCCAGCGCTTGGGGACACGGGGGAGGTGAAAAACTGTTTTTT. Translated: CASAWGHGGGEKLFF.